The 5 T cell receptor beta chains below were found in one sample sequenced in a study of blood T cell repertoires in COVID-19. Sequencing was performed with immunoSEQ multiplex PCR; in TCRdb, only in-frame clones are kept and a portion is missing. The sample consists of about 150,000 clones, about nine tenths of them appearing once. The source material was PBMCs or T cells enriched from blood (not recorded which). Every receptor here comes from a man aged 45 to 65 who had recovered from COVID-19.

The chain employs TRBV9 and TRBJ1-5; D is unclear. The V end lost 0 bases, the J end lost 6 bases, and 13 bases lay between the germline ends. Looked up from germline, CDR1 is SGDLS and CDR2 is YYNGEE. CDR3 length equals 15 residues. The CDR3 bases are TGTGCCAGCAGCGTAGGCGGGAGCGAAACTCAGCCCCAGCATTTT. It specifies CASSVGGSETQPQHF.

This clone was counted a few times. The chain has TRBV5-1 and TRBJ2-5; possibly TRBD2 for D (5 bases). The CDR3 runs 16 residues. CDR1 and CDR2 (germline): SGHRS, YFSETQ. With 4 bases removed from V and 6 bases from J, the gap between germline ends came to 22 bases. The CDR3 DNA is TGCGCCAGCAGCCTCGGTTCCTCAGCGGTCGGGAAGACCCAGTACTTC. Encoded protein: CASSLGSSAVGKTQYF. Full variable domain (rest looked up from reference TRBV5-1 and TRBJ2-5): KAGVTQTPRYLIKTRGQQVTLSCSPISGHRSVSWYQQTPGQGLQFLFEYFSETQRNKGNFPGRFSGRQFSNSRSEMNVSTLELGDSALYLCASSLGSSAVGKTQYFGPGTRLLVL.

This chain uses TRBV11-2 with TRBJ2-7; 12 positions match TRBD2. Unmatched junction bases numbered 8, after V lost 1 base and J lost 1 base. CDR3 length equals 18 residues. Germline V lookup: CDR1 SGHAT, CDR2 FQNNGV. The CDR3 sequence: CASSLGSSLAGGSYEQYF. CDR3 coding DNA: TGTGCCAGCAGCTTAGGATCCAGCCTAGCGGGAGGGTCCTACGAGCAGTACTTC. Full variable domain (missing parts from reference TRBV11-2 and TRBJ2-7): EAGVAQSPRYKIIEKRQSVAFWCNPISGHATLYWYQQILGQGPKLLIQFQNNGVVDDSQLPKDRFSAERLKGVDSTLKIQPAKLEDSAVYLCASSLGSSLAGGSYEQYFGPGTRLTVT.

Written as DNA, the CDR3 is TGTGCCAGCAGTTTATCTCGGGGAGGGGGGACTGAAGCTTTCTTT. Translating it yields CASSLSRGGGTEAFF. The chain couples TRBV27 to TRBJ1-1; weak D call: TRBD1 (6 bases). Germline V lookup: CDR1 MNHEY, CDR2 SMNVEV (reference sequence). The CDR3 loop spans 15 amino acids. Trimming stripped 0 bases from V and 5 bases from J, with 13 bases between.

The J gene is TRBJ2-5, the V gene TRBV24-1, with D uncertain. The V end was cut by 1 base, the J end by 2 bases, with 10 bases between. This CDR3 region has 15 residues. Looked up from germline, CDR1 is KGHDR and CDR2 is SFDVKD. This CDR3 reads CATSDFFRSQETQYF. The CDR3 DNA sequence: TGTGCCACCAGTGATTTCTTCAGATCTCAAGAGACCCAGTACTTC.